The T cell receptor beta chain described here comes from a study of follicular helper T cells after annual influenza vaccination. The time point here: 2014-2015 season, pre-vaccination. Generated by immunoSEQ multiplex PCR, the TCRdb table keeps only in-frame clones and is missing some. This sample has fewer than 30,000 clones; 65% to 85% occur once, and the top ten carry 1.2%. Per the germline V gene, CDR1 is LNHDA and CDR2 is SQIVND (reference sequence). Trimming shortened V by 4 bases and J by 4 bases, and 8 bases separated the two germline ends. The CDR3 covers 12 residues. The specimen was CXCR5+ CD38- circulating T follicular helper cells from blood, collected on the day of influenza vaccination. Described subset: circulating Tfh, non-naive CD4+CXCR5+PD-1+ (ICOS+CD38+ or ICOS-CD38-). This receptor was identified in an adult who received the influenza vaccine. This chain joins TRBV19 and TRBJ2-7; possibly TRBD1 for D (5 bases). This chain's CDR3 is CASSKTGYEQYF. In DNA form, the CDR3 reads TGTGCCAGTAGTAAAACAGGATACGAGCAGTACTTC.